This T cell receptor (beta chain) stems from a study of identical twins. This clonotype was counted a few times. The germline V gene has CDR1 SGHAT and CDR2 FQNNGV. The CDR3 runs 13 residues. V lost 8 bases to trimming and J lost 8 bases, with 17 bases between them. TCRdb redid the calling of the 5' RACE reads with MiXCR, one entry per CDR3 protein. This sample yields approximately 500,000 distinct CDR3 sequences, of which 20% to 30% are seen a single time; 2.9% belongs to the top ten. The sample also formed part of further work on T cells expressing NK-cell markers. That paper adds: Sorted T-cell subsets CD3+CD56+NKG2C+, CD3+CD56+NKG2C- and CD3+CD56-NKG2C+ were TCR beta-sequenced. The eight sequenced donors comprised seven who were HCMV-seropositive and one who was seronegative. Researchers report these clonotypes also headed the CD3+CD56-NKG2C+ fraction in a handful of donors. Whether expanded NKG2C-expressing T cell clones recognize HCMV is unknown.

The receptor's source is a woman aged 18-29 years in good health. The chain uses TRBV11-2 and TRBJ2-3; D may correspond to TRBD1 or TRBD2 (5 bases each). The source material was CD4+ T cells sorted from blood. This CDR3 is CASWGWGAGTQYF. The DNA of the CDR3 is TGTGCCAGCTGGGGGTGGGGCGCAGGTACGCAGTATTTT.